The clone carrying this T cell receptor beta chain was recorded a few times. This entry is derived from a study of radiation and T cells in renal cell carcinoma. Time point noted: baseline pretreatment blood. Treatment defined: 15 Gy SBRT to primary tumor, nephrectomy 4 weeks later. TCRdb keeps only in-frame clones here, not all; method: immunoSEQ multiplex PCR. The table includes approximately 120,000 clones, about four fifths detected once. This CDR3 contains 13 residues. V lost 5 bases to trimming and J lost 4 bases, with 11 bases between them. CDR1 and CDR2 from the germline V gene are SGHNT and YENEEA.

The specimen was blood, collected from a patient whose treatment included radiotherapy and nephrectomy. The V and J genes are TRBV11-3 and TRBJ1-1; D remains unclear. The TCR was taken from a woman aged 55 to 70 with renal cell carcinoma. CDR3: CASSVSGGTEAFF. The CDR3, as DNA: TGTGCCAGCAGCGTTAGTGGAGGCACTGAAGCTTTCTTT.